Listed below are T cell receptor beta chains from one sample, sequenced in a study of blood T cell repertoires in COVID-19. Sequencing used immunoSEQ multiplex PCR; TCRdb keeps in-frame clones, though not all of them. The data hold a few hundred thousand clones, with roughly 90% observed a single time. Sequencing used peripheral blood. The source of these receptors is a woman in her 50s with active or convalescent COVID-19. CDR3s include the opening cysteine and the closing phenylalanine or tryptophan. The order of the fields is J gene, clone size, V gene, D gene, CDR3 protein, CDR3 DNA. D genes are given only for firm matches. For some rows the clone size is stated as once, few or many, or as a class when expanded; others skip it.

>TRBJ1-4|.|TRBV6-5|.
CASSPGAHEKLFF
TGTGCCAGCAGTCCAGGGGCCCATGAAAAACTGTTTTTT
>TRBJ1-6|.|TRBV6-5|.
CASSDRKNSPLHF
TGTGCCAGCAGCGACAGGAAAAATTCACCCCTCCACTTT
>TRBJ2-7|.|TRBV18|.
CASSPHTGSEQYF
TGTGCCAGCTCACCTCATACAGGTTCCGAGCAGTACTTC
>TRBJ2-7|.|TRBV18|TRBD1
CASSTQGAGYEQYF
TGTGCCAGCTCTACACAGGGGGCGGGCTACGAGCAGTACTTC
>TRBJ1-2|.|TRBV28|.
CASSPPVATYGYTF
TGTGCCAGCAGTCCCCCCGTCGCTACCTATGGCTACACCTTC
>TRBJ1-2|.|TRBV19|TRBD1
CASIPIDRGNNYGYTF
TGTGCCAGTATACCCATCGACAGGGGCAACAACTATGGCTACACCTTC
>TRBJ2-5|.|TRBV6-4|TRBD1
CASTRDRKETQYF
TGTGCCAGCACCCGGGACAGAAAAGAGACCCAGTACTTC
>TRBJ2-2|few|TRBV5-1|TRBD1
CASRIGQGVSGELFF
TGCGCCAGCAGAATCGGACAGGGAGTTAGCGGGGAGCTGTTTTTT
>TRBJ1-4|.|TRBV2|.
CASSAGGEYEKLFF
TGTGCCAGCAGTGCGGGGGGCGAATATGAAAAACTGTTTTTT
>TRBJ1-1|.|TRBV12-3/TRBV12-4|.
CASSFRGTEAFF
TGTGCCAGCAGTTTTAGGGGAACTGAAGCTTTCTTT
>TRBJ1-5|few|TRBV7-2|.
CASQKGQFSNQPQHF
TGTGCCAGCCAGAAGGGGCAGTTTAGCAATCAGCCCCAGCATTTT
>TRBJ2-2|.|TRBV13|.
CASSLGKTGTGELFF
TGTGCCAGCAGCTTAGGCAAAACAGGGACCGGGGAGCTGTTTTTT
>TRBJ2-7|.|TRBV28|TRBD1
CASRRDRDEQYF
TGTGCCAGCAGGCGCGACAGGGACGAGCAGTACTTC
>TRBJ1-1|.|TRBV2|.
CASSDGAARNEAFF
TGTGCCAGCAGTGATGGAGCAGCCAGAAATGAGGCTTTCTTT
>TRBJ1-5|.|TRBV6-6|.
CASSYSSSGDQPQHF
TGTGCCAGCAGTTACTCGAGCTCAGGGGATCAGCCCCAGCATTTT
>TRBJ2-7|.|TRBV28|.
CASSLFEGEQYF
TGTGCCAGCAGTTTATTCGAGGGCGAGCAGTACTTC
>TRBJ2-7|.|TRBV10-3|TRBD2
CAIRRGESGSLPDEQYF
TGTGCCATCAGAAGAGGGGAAAGCGGGAGCCTCCCAGACGAGCAGTACTTC
>TRBJ2-7|once|TRBV7-3|TRBD2
CASSTGTSAQF
TGTGCCAGCAGCACTGGGACTAGCGCCCAATTC
>TRBJ1-2|.|TRBV4-1|TRBD1
CASSQVSGQGLGYTF
TGCGCCAGCAGCCAAGTCTCGGGACAGGGCCTAGGCTACACCTTC
>TRBJ1-2|.|TRBV7-2|TRBD1
CASSLGRQGAGGYTF
TGTGCCAGCAGCTTAGGCCGACAGGGGGCAGGAGGCTACACCTTC
>TRBJ2-2|.|TRBV18|.
CASSPRETGELFF
TGTGCCAGCTCACCGAGGGAAACCGGGGAGCTGTTTTTT
>TRBJ2-3|.|TRBV29-1|TRBD1
CSARDRVQDTQYF
TGCAGCGCGAGGGACAGGGTACAAGATACGCAGTATTTT
>TRBJ1-1|.|TRBV13|.
CASNSGRAFF
TGTGCCAGCAACTCTGGGAGAGCTTTCTTT
>TRBJ2-2|.|TRBV7-8|.
CASSLGLPGELFF
TGTGCCAGCAGCTTAGGGCTCCCCGGGGAGCTGTTTTTT
>TRBJ1-4|once|TRBV4-3|.
CASSQEGAVATNEKLFF
TGCGCCAGCAGCCAAGAGGGGGCGGTTGCAACTAATGAAAAACTGTTTTTT
>TRBJ2-1|.|TRBV4-3|TRBD2
CASSQSTSGRPYNEQFF
TGCGCCAGCAGCCAATCGACTAGCGGGAGGCCTTACAATGAGCAGTTCTTC
>TRBJ1-2|.|TRBV7-6|.
CASSPRQGKGLYGYTF
TGTGCCAGCAGCCCCCGACAAGGAAAAGGCCTCTATGGCTACACCTTC
>TRBJ1-2|.|TRBV27|TRBD1
CASSVLSGQGAEGRYGYTF
TGTGCCAGCAGTGTCCTTAGTGGGCAGGGGGCGGAAGGGAGGTATGGCTACACCTTC
>TRBJ1-1|.|TRBV5-1|.
CASSLPDSNTEAFF
TGCGCCAGCAGCTTGCCTGACTCTAACACTGAAGCTTTCTTT
>TRBJ1-3|.|TRBV28|.
CASSSMGAHSGNTIYF
TGTGCCAGCAGTTCCATGGGGGCCCACTCTGGAAACACCATATATTTT
>TRBJ1-5|few|TRBV6-2/TRBV6-3|TRBD1
CASSYEDRRNQPQHF
TGTGCCAGCAGTTACGAGGACAGGCGGAATCAGCCCCAGCATTTT
>TRBJ1-2|.|TRBV2|TRBD1
CASSRDSYYGYTF
TGTGCCAGCAGCCGGGACAGCTACTATGGCTACACCTTC
>TRBJ2-3|.|TRBV24-1|.
CATTGWPITNTQYF
TGTGCCACCACGGGTTGGCCAATTACTAATACGCAGTATTTT
>TRBJ2-7|.|TRBV15|.
CATSRDQGSYEQYF
TGTGCCACCAGCAGAGATCAGGGCAGCTACGAGCAGTACTTC
>TRBJ2-2|.|TRBV7-6|.
CASSFFNRWGVKDTGELFF
TGTGCCAGCAGCTTTTTCAATCGTTGGGGGGTAAAGGACACCGGGGAGCTGTTTTTT
>TRBJ2-6|once|TRBV4-2|.
CASSQVTSGANVLTF
TGTGCCAGCAGCCAAGTCACATCTGGGGCCAACGTCCTGACTTTC
>TRBJ1-1|.|TRBV11-2|TRBD1
CASSLQGGNTEAFF
TGTGCCAGCAGCTTACAGGGGGGGAACACTGAAGCTTTCTTT
>TRBJ2-7|.|TRBV6-2/TRBV6-3|TRBD1
CASSIFLDRVYEQYF
TGTGCCAGCAGTATATTCTTAGACAGGGTCTACGAGCAGTACTTC
>TRBJ1-1|.|TRBV21-1|.
CANPASVNTEAFF
TGTGCCAACCCTGCTTCGGTGAACACTGAAGCTTTCTTT
>TRBJ1-5|.|TRBV27|.
CASSSWTATGNQPQHF
TGTGCCAGCAGTTCATGGACAGCCACTGGCAATCAGCCCCAGCATTTT
>TRBJ2-1|.|TRBV4-3|TRBD1
CASSSPGQGLDEQFF
TGCGCCAGCAGCTCCCCGGGACAGGGTTTAGATGAGCAGTTCTTC
>TRBJ1-4|.|TRBV15|.
CATSRVGGSGYTNEKLFF
TGTGCCACCAGCAGAGTTGGCGGATCCGGGTACACTAATGAAAAACTGTTTTTT
>TRBJ2-2|.|TRBV6-7|TRBD1
CASRTGGDTGELFF
TGTGCCAGCAGGACAGGGGGCGACACCGGGGAGCTGTTTTTT
>TRBJ2-3|.|TRBV6-5|.
CASSRQATDTQYF
TGTGCCAGCAGTCGGCAGGCAACAGATACGCAGTATTTT
>TRBJ1-2|.|TRBV10-3|TRBD1
CAIGDSFNYGYTF
TGTGCCATTGGGGACAGCTTTAACTATGGCTACACCTTC
>TRBJ1-1|.|TRBV2|TRBD1
CASSEARDREHTEAFF
TGTGCCAGCAGTGAAGCCAGGGACAGGGAACACACTGAAGCTTTCTTT
>TRBJ1-1|.|TRBV10-3|.
CAISEGQVQMNTEAFF
TGTGCCATCAGTGAGGGGCAGGTCCAAATGAACACTGAAGCTTTCTTT
>TRBJ2-4|.|TRBV5-6|TRBD1
CASSLAWDSRENIQYF
TGTGCCAGCAGCTTGGCCTGGGACAGCCGCGAAAACATTCAGTACTTC
>TRBJ2-7|.|TRBV27|.
CASSSTTRTYEQYF
TGTGCCAGCAGTTCTACGACAAGAACCTACGAGCAGTACTTC
>TRBJ2-3|.|TRBV5-1|TRBD2
CASSSSGNTDTQYF
TGCGCCAGCAGCTCGAGCGGGAACACAGATACGCAGTATTTT
>TRBJ1-2|.|TRBV19|.
CASSVQVNYGYTF
TGTGCCAGCTCCGTACAGGTTAACTATGGCTACACCTTC
>TRBJ2-5|.|TRBV5-4|.
CASSLARDKETQYF
TGTGCCAGCAGCTTGGCAAGGGACAAAGAGACCCAGTACTTC
>TRBJ1-1|.|TRBV5-1|.
CASSSPGHPTSF
TGCGCCAGCAGCTCACCGGGACATCCCACATCCTTT
>TRBJ1-5|few|TRBV27|TRBD1
CASSPRGDRGSNQPQHF
TGTGCCAGCAGTCCTAGGGGGGACAGGGGTAGCAATCAGCCCCAGCATTTT
>TRBJ2-3|once|TRBV10-3|.
CAISESVASGSGYF
.
>TRBJ2-3|.|TRBV5-1|TRBD2
CASSLEAGATTDTQYF
TGCGCCAGCAGCTTGGAAGCGGGAGCGACCACAGATACGCAGTATTTT
>TRBJ1-2|.|TRBV5-6|TRBD1
CASSLRTGAAYGYTF
TGTGCCAGCAGCCTACGGACAGGGGCCGCCTATGGCTACACCTTC
>TRBJ1-4|once|TRBV27|.
CASSALRDFNEKLFF
TGTGCCAGCAGCGCGCTCCGGGACTTTAATGAAAAACTGTTTTTT
>TRBJ1-4|.|TRBV7-2|TRBD1
CASSHGTGNEKLFF
TGTGCCAGCAGTCACGGGACAGGGAATGAAAAACTGTTTTTT